Following are 11 T cell receptor beta chains from one sample sequenced in a study of blood T cell repertoires in COVID-19. Produced via immunoSEQ multiplex PCR; TCRdb's table is partial and in-frame only. The sample comprises approximately 250,000 clones, about 89% of which are singletons, and about 10% rests with the top ten. The material sequenced was peripheral blood. These receptors were taken from a man aged 35 to 55 with active or convalescent COVID-19.

This clone has more than one count but fewer than ten. This chain uses TRBV9 with TRBJ2-2, with 14 bases lining up with TRBD2. CDR1 and CDR2 from the germline V gene are SGDLS and YYNGEE. The ends lost 4 bases at V and 3 bases at J; junction bases unmatched: 11. The CDR3 extends over 19 amino acids. CDR3 in DNA: TGTGCCAGCAGCCCCGGGACTAGCGGGAGTCCCCGGGACACCGGGGAGCTGTTTTTT. Encoded protein: CASSPGTSGSPRDTGELFF.

The genes are TRBV27 and TRBJ2-5, with a possible D match to TRBD1 (6 bases). CDR3 length equals 17 residues. V was cut by 3 bases and J by 5 bases, with 22 bases left in between. CDR1 is MNHEY, CDR2 SMNVEV, per germline (reference sequence). The CDR3 loop reads CASSLRLRGTLPETQYF. CDR3 sequence (DNA): TGTGCCAGCAGTTTGCGTCTTAGGGGGACCCTCCCGGAGACCCAGTACTTC.

The rearrangement links TRBV5-6 to TRBJ2-1, with D perhaps TRBD1 (6 bases). V was shortened by 4 bases and J by 1 base, with 12 bases between the two germline ends. The CDR3 sequence is 15 residues long. Germline assignment: CDR1 SGHDT and CDR2 YYEEEE. CDR3 residues: CASSPDSVSYNEQFF. CDR3 sequence (DNA): TGTGCCAGCAGCCCGGACAGCGTGTCCTACAATGAGCAGTTCTTC.

The chain employs TRBV19 and TRBJ2-3, with TRBD2 identical over 16 bases. CDR3 length: 19 residues. J gave up 1 base and V 5 bases, and 9 bases lay outside the gene matches. CDR1 and CDR2 from the germline V gene are LNHDA and SQIVND (reference sequence). The CDR3 loop is CASSPFPGTSGRGTDTQYF. In DNA form, the CDR3 reads TGTGCCAGTAGTCCCTTCCCCGGGACTAGCGGGAGGGGCACAGATACGCAGTATTTT.

The chain has TRBV5-1 and TRBJ1-2; D not certain. Germline V gene data show CDR1 as SGHRS and CDR2 as YFSETQ. This CDR3 has 14 residues. The V end was cut by 6 bases, the J end by 8 bases, with 20 bases between. The CDR3 DNA follows: TGCGCCAGCAATATTCGTCCTCCGGTGAGAGGCTACACCTTC. This encodes CASNIRPPVRGYTF. Variable domain in full (rest from reference TRBV5-1 and TRBJ1-2): KAGVTQTPRYLIKTRGQQVTLSCSPISGHRSVSWYQQTPGQGLQFLFEYFSETQRNKGNFPGRFSGRQFSNSRSEMNVSTLELGDSALYLCASNIRPPVRGYTFGSGTRLTVV.

V gene TRBV29-1 combines with J gene TRBJ1-1; 9 positions agree with TRBD1. V lost 4 bases and J lost 4; bases outside the gene matches: 4. The germline V gene has CDR1 SQVTM and CDR2 ANQGSEA. CDR3 size: 13 residues. CDR3 sequence: CSVAGQGPTEAFF. The CDR3 nucleotides are TGCAGCGTTGCGGGACAGGGCCCCACTGAAGCTTTCTTT.

J is TRBJ1-6 and V is TRBV13; tentative D call: TRBD1 (6 bases). Germline CDR1 is PRHDT and CDR2 is FYEKMQ (reference sequence). V was clipped by 5 bases and J by 16 bases, with 18 bases between them. The CDR3 runs 13 residues. CDR3 loop: CASSTPGQPSLHF. The CDR3 coding sequence is TGTGCCAGCAGCACTCCGGGACAACCATCGCTCCACTTT.

The CDR3 loop is CATGTSGSGGSYNEQFF. Written as DNA, the CDR3 is TGTGCCACCGGGACTAGCGGGAGTGGGGGGTCCTACAATGAGCAGTTCTTC. V and J are TRBV10-3 and TRBJ2-1, with 14 bases that match TRBD2. CDR3 length: 17 amino acids. Per the germline V gene, CDR1 is ENHRY and CDR2 is SYGVKD. The J segment lost 1 base and the V segment lost 10 bases, leaving 9 bases of the junction unmatched.

The chain recombines TRBV4-1 with TRBJ1-2, with 8 bases fitting TRBD1. CDR1 is MGHRA and CDR2 is YSYEKL in the germline V gene. V dropped 3 bases and J dropped 4; count of bases not matched to a gene: 10. The CDR3 is 16 amino acids. CDR3 nucleotide sequence: TGCGCCAGCAGCCAGAAGGTTGACAGGGGAGGCTATGGCTACACCTTC. It encodes CASSQKVDRGGYGYTF.

CDR3 loop: CASSFTSEKLFF. The CDR3 coding sequence is TGTGCCAGCAGTTTTACAAGTGAAAAACTGTTTTTT. The rearrangement uses TRBV12-3 or TRBV12-4 and TRBJ1-4, with no clear D. The CDR3 length is 12 residues. The V gene lost 3 bases and the J gene lost 7 bases, with 6 bases spanning the gap.

This chain links TRBV6-5 with TRBJ2-7; possibly TRBD2 for D (6 bases). Germline CDR1 is MNHEY and CDR2 is SVGAGI. V lost 4 bases to trimming and J lost 2 bases, with 15 bases between them. CDR3 length: 15 amino acids. The CDR3 loop is CASSSRTTTPYEQYF. The CDR3 nucleotides are TGTGCCAGCAGTTCCCGGACTACCACTCCCTACGAGCAGTACTTC.